Following are 27 T cell receptor beta chains from one sample sequenced in a study of T-cell reconstitution after alpha-beta-depleted transplantation in children. TCRbeta library construction was performed incorporating unique molecular identifiers. TCRdb used MiXCR to reprocess the PCR reads, holding one entry per CDR3 protein. The data hold hundreds of thousands of distinct CDR3 sequences, with approximately 15% observed a single time. The starting material was PBMCs from the stem cell graft donor, obtained from the stem cell graft. Every receptor here comes from a human donor who donated a stem cell graft to a child with acute myeloid leukemia.

This clonotype has more than one count but fewer than ten. V usage is TRBV20-1 and J usage is TRBJ1-4; the D gene is possibly TRBD1 (6 bases). V was shortened by 6 bases and J by 7 bases, with 15 bases between the two germline ends. Looked up from germline, CDR1 is DFQATT and CDR2 is SNEGSKA (reference sequence). This CDR3 spans 13 amino acids. The CDR3 nucleotides read TGCAGTGCCGCCGGGGGGGGCGGTGAAAAACTGTTTTTT. It encodes CSAAGGGGEKLFF.

The chain combines TRBV12-3 or TRBV12-4 with TRBJ2-7; 10 bases are shared with TRBD1. CDR3 size: 15 residues. V trimming: 5 bases; J trimming: 4 bases; junction bases outside the gene matches: 8. The CDR3 protein is CASSNPGQGNYEQYF. The CDR3 nucleotides read TGTGCCAGCAGTAACCCGGGACAGGGGAATTACGAGCAGTACTTC.

The CDR3 DNA sequence: TGCGCCAGCAGCTTCGGGGGAGAACTATACGAGCAGTACTTC. Translating it yields CASSFGGELYEQYF. This sequence joins TRBV5-1 and TRBJ2-7; TRBD2 might be the D (6 bases). Germline V lookup: CDR1 SGHRS, CDR2 YFSETQ. The CDR3 runs to 14 residues. Trimming cost V 2 bases and J 4 bases, with 13 bases left between them.

This clonotype appeared many times. The V gene is TRBV20-1, the J gene TRBJ2-2, with no clear D. The CDR3 totals 14 residues. V was pared by 6 bases and J by 1 base, with 12 bases between. CDR1 and CDR2 from the germline V gene are DFQATT and SNEGSKA (reference sequence). The CDR3 protein is CSAIDPMNTGELFF. CDR3 coding DNA: TGCAGTGCGATCGACCCGATGAACACCGGGGAGCTGTTTTTT.

This clonotype was counted at least ten times. J is TRBJ2-2 and V is TRBV6-1, with 7 bases aligning to TRBD1. CDR1 MNHNS and CDR2 SASEGT come from the germline V gene. V shed 4 bases, J shed 5 bases, and the junction held 4 bases outside the gene matches. The CDR3 has 14 residues. The CDR3 DNA sequence: TGTGCCAGCAGTGTTCCCAGGGGGACCGGGGAGCTGTTTTTT. Encoded protein: CASSVPRGTGELFF.

This clonotype was picked up many times. The rearrangement joins TRBV7-2 to TRBJ1-2, with 8 bases aligning to TRBD1. Losses at the gene ends were 5 bases for V and 3 bases for J; bases not matched to a gene: 8. CDR1 and CDR2 (germline): SGHTA, FQGNSA. CDR3 size: 15 residues. The chain's CDR3 is CASSLQGVVDYGYTF. For the CDR3, the DNA is TGTGCCAGCAGCCTACAGGGGGTGGTAGACTATGGCTACACCTTC.

This clonotype was counted many times. The V gene is TRBV7-9, the J gene TRBJ2-2; no clear D. Germline V CDR1 and CDR2: SEHNR, FQNEAQ (reference sequence). V dropped 4 bases and J dropped 8 bases, with 14 bases sitting between them. The CDR3 has 14 residues. Here the CDR3 reads CASSSEVAWGELFF. The CDR3 bases are TGTGCCAGCAGCTCTGAAGTAGCTTGGGGGGAGCTGTTTTTT.

This clonotype was seen many times. The chain carries TRBV6-1 and TRBJ2-7; D gene uncertain. V was shortened by 7 bases and J by 5 bases, with 9 bases between the two germline ends. CDR3 size: 11 residues. Germline lookup yields CDR1 MNHNS and CDR2 SASEGT. CDR3 nucleotide sequence: TGTGCCAGCAAACATGGAAACGAGCAGTACGTC. This codes for CASKHGNEQYV.

This clonotype was seen only a few times. This CDR3 is CASSIQGGDYNEQFF. The CDR3 bases are TGCGCCAGCTCGATCCAAGGCGGGGATTACAATGAGCAGTTCTTC. The chain links TRBV5-1 to TRBJ2-1; D is possibly TRBD2 (6 bases). Germline V CDR1 and CDR2: SGHRS, YFSETQ. The CDR3 has 15 amino acids. Trimming cost V 7 bases and J 4 bases, with 18 bases left between them.

In the case of this clonotype: A read error may be the cause here, since a much bigger clone is one base away. The rearrangement uses TRBV27 and TRBJ1-1; TRBD1 matches 7 bases. Germline lookup yields CDR1 MNHEY and CDR2 SMNVEV (reference sequence). CDR3 length: 15 amino acids. The ends lost 10 bases at V and 3 bases at J; junction bases unmatched: 14. CDR3 residues: CATIPLGQMYTEAFF. CDR3 DNA sequence: TGTGCCACCATACCCCTGGGACAGATGTACACTGAAGCTTTCTTT.

This clonotype was counted ten times or more. The chain joins TRBV5-5 to TRBJ1-1; D is ambiguous. The ends were cut back, 4 bases at V and 1 base at J, with 17 bases in the middle. Germline V CDR1 and CDR2: SGHKS, YYEKEE (reference sequence). This CDR3 has 16 residues. CDR3 DNA sequence: TGTGCCAGCAGCCTCCTCTACAAGGTGGCGAACACTGAAGCTTTCTTT. Its translation is CASSLLYKVANTEAFF.

This clonotype was seen more than once but under ten times. CDR3 sequence (DNA): TGCAGTGCTAGAGATCCAGCTAGCGGGGGAGGCGAGCAGTACTTC. Protein sequence: CSARDPASGGGEQYF. This sequence joins TRBV20-1 and TRBJ2-7, with 10 bases fitting TRBD2. Losses at the gene ends were 0 bases for V and 6 bases for J; bases not matched to a gene: 8. CDR1 and CDR2 (germline): DFQATT, SNEGSKA (reference sequence). The CDR3 contains 15 residues.

Many counts were recorded for this clonotype. The chain is built from TRBV6-1 and TRBJ1-4, with D possibly being TRBD1 (6 bases). This CDR3 is 14 amino acids long. V lost 6 bases and J 3 bases, leaving 11 bases between the germline ends. Germline CDR1 MNHNS, CDR2 SASEGT. The CDR3 DNA is TGTGCCAGCAGCAATACAGGGTCTAATGAAAAACTGTTTTTT. Amino acids: CASSNTGSNEKLFF.

This clonotype was detected many times. This sequence joins TRBV5-6 and TRBJ2-1; a possible D gene is TRBD2 (6 bases). The CDR3 is 15 residues long. The germline V gene has CDR1 SGHDT and CDR2 YYEEEE. Trimming took 5 bases from V and 4 from J, leaving 16 bases between them. CDR3 loop: CASSFRSGGYNEQFF. The DNA for the CDR3 is TGTGCCAGCAGTTTCCGTAGCGGAGGTTACAATGAGCAGTTCTTC.

This clonotype has just a few counts. This chain joins TRBV25-1 and TRBJ1-4; possibly TRBD1 for D (5 bases). The CDR3 length is 14 residues. Trimming pared 6 bases from V and 5 bases from J, leaving 13 bases between. Per the germline V gene, CDR1 is MGHDK and CDR2 is SYGVNS. CDR3: CASSATGDNEKLFF. For the CDR3, the DNA is TGTGCCAGCAGCGCTACAGGAGACAATGAAAAACTGTTTTTT.

The genes are TRBV7-2 and TRBJ2-5; 7 positions match TRBD1. After removal of 1 base from V and 1 base from J, the junction contained 3 bases not matched to a gene. The CDR3 length is 15 residues. The V gene's germline CDR1 is SGHTA and CDR2 FQGNSA. CDR3 sequence (DNA): TGTGCCAGCAGCTTAGAGACAGGGCGCCAAGAGACCCAGTACTTC. Translation gives CASSLETGRQETQYF.

The chain combines TRBV5-1 with TRBJ2-2; TRBD1 or TRBD2 may be the D gene (5 bases each). The CDR3 length is 17 residues. Trimming shortened V by 4 bases and J by 9 bases, and 25 bases separated the two germline ends. Germline loops: CDR1 SGHRS, CDR2 YFSETQ. The CDR3 region is CASSLQVGDHKRRELFF. CDR3 DNA sequence: TGCGCCAGCAGCCTCCAAGTTGGGGACCATAAGAGAAGGGAGCTGTTTTTT.

This chain uses TRBV20-1 with TRBJ1-3; D ambiguous. The CDR3 covers 15 residues. Germline CDR1 and CDR2: DFQATT and SNEGSKA (reference sequence). Trimming took off 4 bases at V and 7 bases at J, with 20 bases between the two ends. Written as DNA, the CDR3 is TGCAGTGCTATTCGACAACTTGCCTCATCGAACACCATATATTTT. This sequence encodes CSAIRQLASSNTIYF.

The sample holds many counts of this clonotype. The gene calls are TRBV29-1 and TRBJ1-5; unclear D gene. The CDR3 totals 13 residues. The germline V gene has CDR1 SQVTM and CDR2 ANQGSEA. V lost 7 bases, J lost 3 bases, and 13 bases lay in between. This CDR3 is CSALTWPNQPQHF. CDR3 sequence (DNA): TGCAGCGCGCTTACCTGGCCCAATCAGCCCCAGCATTTT.

This clonotype was seen repeatedly, ten times or more. The chain carries TRBV5-1 and TRBJ2-1; D not certain. There are 15 residues in the CDR3. Germline V gene lookup returns CDR1 SGHRS and CDR2 YFSETQ. Trimming took off 4 bases at V and 0 bases at J, with 11 bases between the two ends. This CDR3 reads CASSPRSSSYNEQFF. Here the CDR3 DNA reads TGCGCCAGCAGCCCGAGGTCGAGCTCCTACAATGAGCAGTTCTTC.

This CDR3 is CASRIPGRRTGELFF. For the CDR3, the DNA is TGTGCCAGCCGCATACCTGGCAGACGCACCGGGGAGCTGTTTTTT. This chain connects TRBV11-2 to TRBJ2-2; no definite D call. This CDR3 is built from 15 residues. Germline V gene sequence: CDR1 SGHAT, CDR2 FQNNGV. V lost 8 bases, J lost 4 bases, and 17 bases lay in between.

In this sample, this clonotype turned up a few times. The chain combines TRBV11-2 with TRBJ1-2; unclear D gene. Trimming pared 5 bases from V and 8 bases from J, leaving 12 bases between. Germline V gene lookup returns CDR1 SGHAT and CDR2 FQNNGV. The CDR3 sequence is 12 residues long. CDR3 residues: CASSHGPGGYTF. CDR3 bases: TGTGCCAGCAGCCATGGACCCGGGGGCTACACCTTC. The variable domain in full, with the rest retrieved from reference TRBV11-2 and TRBJ1-2, is EAGVAQSPRYKIIEKRQSVAFWCNPISGHATLYWYQQILGQGPKLLIQFQNNGVVDDSQLPKDRFSAERLKGVDSTLKIQPAKLEDSAVYLCASSHGPGGYTFGSGTRLTVV.

This clonotype occurred many times. The CDR3 is CASSSTLAAGLALTGELFF. The DNA for the CDR3 is TGTGCCAGCAGCTCAACCCTGGCGGCGGGACTAGCGCTAACCGGGGAGCTGTTTTTT. This sequence joins TRBV11-3 and TRBJ2-2, with 10 bases identical to TRBD2. This CDR3 region has 19 residues. Germline V gene data show CDR1 as SGHNT and CDR2 as YENEEA. The V segment lost 4 bases and the J segment 5 bases; nucleotides outside the gene matches: 16.

This clonotype was seen at least ten times. The rearrangement joins TRBV10-3 to TRBJ2-7; unclear D gene. Germline values: CDR1 ENHRY, CDR2 SYGVKD. The V end was cut by 3 bases, the J end by 0 bases, with 12 bases between. The CDR3 is 15 amino acids. CDR3 DNA: TGTGCCATCAGTGAATTATCGCTACTCTCCTACGAGCAGTACTTC. It yields the protein CAISELSLLSYEQYF.

The chain uses TRBV6-5 and TRBJ1-5; D perhaps matches TRBD1 (5 bases). This CDR3 contains 14 residues. CDR1 and CDR2 (germline): MNHEY, SVGAGI. V lost 2 bases and J lost 5, with 10 bases in between. This CDR3 reads CASSYVGEYQPQHF. The CDR3 bases are TGTGCCAGCAGTTACGTGGGGGAGTATCAGCCCCAGCATTTT.

CDR3 residues: CASSRQGLGSHEQYV. In nucleotides, the CDR3 is TGTGCCAGCAGTCGGCAGGGTCTAGGGAGTCACGAGCAGTACGTC. The chain recombines TRBV11-2 with TRBJ2-7; tentatively, D is TRBD1 or TRBD2 (5 bases each). The V end lost 6 bases, the J end lost 5 bases, and 20 bases lay between the germline ends. Germline assignment: CDR1 SGHAT and CDR2 FQNNGV. The CDR3 totals 15 residues.

This clonotype was found many times. CDR3 in amino acids: CASRYGQDEAFF. DNA of the CDR3: TGCGCCAGCAGATACGGACAGGACGAAGCTTTCTTT. The gene calls are TRBV5-1 and TRBJ1-1; 7 positions agree with TRBD1. V dropped 5 bases and J dropped 8; count of bases not matched to a gene: 6. The CDR3 runs to 12 residues. Germline CDR1 is SGHRS and CDR2 is YFSETQ.